This entry describes one TCR beta chain. Study members were between about 18 and 95 years old and lived in fewer than 30 US regions. Participants had their cohort set by participant-reported clinical history. From germline, CDR1 is SEHNR and CDR2 FQNEAQ (reference sequence). The CDR3 contains 14 residues. Trimming shortened V by 1 base and J by 4 bases, and 10 bases separated the two germline ends. The entry originates in a study of blood T cell repertoires in COVID-19. Study at large: The samples span acute and convalescent COVID-19 from the United States, Italy and Spain.

Some clones are missing from TCRdb's copy, which holds only in-frame ones; the method was immunoSEQ multiplex PCR. The sample lists a few hundred thousand clones, roughly 88% occurring once. This sequence was found in a woman in her 40s with acute COVID-19. This sequence joins TRBV7-9 and TRBJ1-1; D is ambiguous. The sample taken for sequencing was PBMCs or T cells enriched from blood (not recorded which). The CDR3 region is CASSLVLAGTEAFF. Here the CDR3 DNA reads TGTGCCAGCAGCTTAGTACTCGCGGGCACTGAAGCTTTCTTT.